This T cell receptor beta chain originates from a study of graft-versus-host responses after intestinal transplantation (dated by TCRdb to the early 2020s). Broadly, across the study: The transplants that recipients got were multivisceral, liver-intestinal, or isolated intestinal. Every recipient was given anti-thymocyte globulin induction, then maintenance tacrolimus and steroids for about three years. Bulk TCR-beta CDR3 sequencing was used to track graft-versus-host and host-versus-graft alloreactive T cell clones in the graft, circulation and bone marrow after intestinal transplantation. Alloreactive clones were identified by sequencing pre-transplant mixed lymphocyte reaction products and comparing these products with unstimulated pre-transplant donor and recipient T cells. A cohort of 24 intestinal transplant recipients, including one retransplant, was enrolled, and a few patients lacking pretransplant specimens were excluded. Donor T cell macrochimerism was defined as a peak of at least 4% donor T cells among recipient peripheral blood mononuclear cells. Rather than going through the commercial service, samples from three later patients were sequenced in-house on an Illumina MiSeq and processed with MiXCR.

Study-wide findings and limitations: Early after transplant, declines in HvG clones were associated with peak levels of circulating GvH clones. Patients with donor T cell macrochimerism had high GvH to HvG T cell clonal ratios in their allografts. GvH clones were found in recipient bone marrow, and some of the GvH clones appeared earlier in ileal mucosa or blood, which is consistent with an intestinal mucosal origin. Conclusions were limited by the relatively low number and heterogeneity of intestinal transplant patients.

Blood samples were collected up to 4 times in the first month after transplant and then at least monthly when available. The CDR3 sequence holds 16 residues, the cysteine and phenylalanine included. Only the CDR3 DNA is retained, 48 bases long and in frame from the first base. Trimming costs V 0 bases and J 7 bases, and their ends lie 17 bases apart. The germline V gene yields SGHRS for CDR1 and YFSETQ for CDR2. With respect to this clone: Its recognized antigen is unknown. No clone much larger than this one lies a single base away; base qualities are absent.

The protocol used for the library was the immunoSEQ multiplex PCR assay. For most patients, high-throughput TCR-beta CDR3 sequencing of genomic DNA was performed by Adaptive Biotechnologies. The source study handled its data this way. TCR sequencing data were retrieved from Adaptive's ImmunoSEQ software for 15 to 20 patients, whereas a few other patients were processed with MiXCR and VDJtools. CDR3 nucleotide sequences shared between donor and recipient were removed because the origin of such sequences could not be assigned. At least 2-fold expansion over unstimulated cells and a minimum CFSE-low frequency of 0.002% (template counts) or 0.001% (read counts) were required for clones to be classified as alloreactive. Mappable clones were those detected in sequenced pre-transplant spleen, lymph node, or MLR CFSE-low populations of the donor or recipient. The cumulative frequency of alloreactive clones was calculated as a percentage of all sequences, weighted by copy number. Entries here come from immuneACCESS through TCRdb and include only in-frame sequences with V and J called. Some clones fail to appear in such tables; in the studies checked, an unresolved V gene covers under half of the shortfall, and the cause of the remainder is unknown. V, J and clone size derive from that table, while D and trimming were established from the DNA sequence. Recorded for this sample are approximately 24,000 clones; roughly 88% of them occurred a single time. Around 0.97% of the sample is in the top ten clones.

The chain is encoded by TRBV5-1 joined to TRBJ2-1; the D segment could be TRBD1, given 7 matching bases. The origin of this receptor is a human patient who received an intestinal transplant, so some T cells may come from the graft donor. The input for sequencing was PBMCs, taken around 14 months after intestinal transplant. The sequenced DNA is TGCGCCAGCAGCTTGGGCGGGACAGCCATAACGAATGAGCAGTTCTTC. Its translation is CASSLGGTAITNEQFF.